This T cell receptor (beta chain) was sequenced in a study of T cells in Graves' hyperthyroidism and ophthalmopathy. This clonotype has only a few counts. What it binds is unknown. Germline CDR1 is LNHNV and CDR2 is YYDKDF (reference sequence). V lost 0 bases and J 8 bases, leaving 10 bases between the germline ends. This CDR3 spans 13 amino acids. Amplified TCR beta CDR3 regions derived from RNA transcripts. The HTBI set primed first-round TCR CDR3 RT-PCR. In TCRdb, the multiplex PCR reads were re-called with MiXCR into one record per CDR3 protein. The sample carries 500,000 or so distinct CDR3 sequences, about 16% recorded once. Study outcomes and limitations: Ophthalmopathy was separated from stable hyperthyroidism by a 13 V-J model.

Specimen: blood. The clonotype originates from a woman in her twenties or thirties with Graves' ophthalmopathy. The V gene is TRBV15, the J gene TRBJ1-1; the D gene is possibly TRBD1 (5 bases). The CDR3 DNA follows: TGTGCCACCAGCAGAGACGGGACTGTGGAAGCTTTCTTT. It specifies CATSRDGTVEAFF.